This T cell receptor beta chain was sequenced during a study of blood T cell repertoires in COVID-19. Whole-study context: Both acute and convalescent COVID-19 samples were obtained from the United States, Italy and Spain. T cells, B-cell-depleted T cells, or PBMCs provided the cDNA or gDNA that served as material.

Trimming stripped 0 bases from V and 2 bases from J, with 11 bases between. CDR1 is MGHRA, CDR2 YSYEKL, per germline. This CDR3 has 17 amino acids. Authors' analysis steps: Reference gene primer amplification in the assay estimated nucleated cell counts. Clones were sequenced by immunoSEQ multiplex PCR, and TCRdb holds only the in-frame ones, with some missing. For V, J and clone size, that table is used; D and trimming come from the DNA. The sample has approximately 70,000 clones; 80% to 85% are singletons. The chain recombines TRBV4-1 with TRBJ2-6, with D uncertain. Specimen: peripheral blood. The TCR originated in a woman in her sixties or seventies with acute or convalescent COVID-19. The CDR3 DNA sequence: TGCGCCAGCAGCCAAGATCCTGTCACAGCTGGGGCCAACGTCCTGACTTTC. It codes for CASSQDPVTAGANVLTF.